The 30 T cell receptor beta chains listed next were all sequenced from one sample in a study of blood T cell repertoires in COVID-19. The method was immunoSEQ multiplex PCR; TCRdb's version includes in-frame clones alone and lacks a portion of them. This sample has 100,000 to 150,000 clones; approximately 80% occur once, and the top ten carry 9.5% to 15%. Sequencing was performed on peripheral blood. The receptors shown here come from an older woman with acute or convalescent COVID-19.

This chain joins TRBV7-8 and TRBJ1-2; possibly TRBD1 for D (6 bases). V was shortened by 0 bases and J by 8 bases, with 19 bases between the two germline ends. Germline assignment: CDR1 SGHVS and CDR2 FQNEAQ. The CDR3 extends over 16 amino acids. The CDR3 reads CASSLARTVRPWGYTF. CDR3 coding DNA: TGTGCCAGCAGCTTAGCCCGGACAGTCCGTCCCTGGGGCTACACCTTC. The complete variable domain, with remaining parts taken from reference TRBV7-8 and TRBJ1-2, reads GAGVSQSPRYKVAKRGQDVALRCDPISGHVSLFWYQQALGQGPEFLTYFQNEAQLDKSGLPSDRFFAERPEGSVSTLKIQRTQQEDSAVYLCASSLARTVRPWGYTFGSGTRLTVV.

The V and J genes are TRBV10-3 and TRBJ1-5; D ambiguous. The CDR3 length is 14 residues. Germline V gene data show CDR1 as ENHRY and CDR2 as SYGVKD. V shed 11 bases and J shed 1 base, with 15 bases lying between them. CDR3 nucleotides: TGTGCCGCCCCGTCACGAGGGAGCAATCAGCCCCAGCATTTT. Its protein product is CAAPSRGSNQPQHF.

V gene TRBV5-1 combines with J gene TRBJ1-1; the match to TRBD1 covers 8 bases. The CDR3 sequence is 15 residues long. Germline trimming cut 5 bases from V and 6 bases from J; bases unmatched to any gene: 12. Germline V gene data show CDR1 as SGHRS and CDR2 as YFSETQ. In DNA form, the CDR3 reads TGCGCCAGCAGTTCCGACAGGGGTACTAAATCTGAAGCTTTCTTT. Translated, it gives CASSSDRGTKSEAFF.

The rearrangement uses TRBV29-1 and TRBJ2-3; the D gene is possibly TRBD1 (5 bases). Looked up from germline, CDR1 is SQVTM and CDR2 is ANQGSEA. The CDR3 extends over 15 amino acids. V was pared by 7 bases and J by 1 base, with 18 bases between. The CDR3 region is CSATPLQQGTDTQYF. The DNA of the CDR3 is TGCAGCGCAACACCCCTTCAACAGGGCACAGATACGCAGTATTTT.

Points on this clone: Other DNA sequences from this sample encode an identical CDR3 as well. This chain connects TRBV4-1 to TRBJ1-2; D not certain. The length of the CDR3 is 13 residues. V gave up 1 base and J gave up 4 bases, with 7 bases separating them. Germline-derived CDR1 and CDR2 are MGHRA and YSYEKL. DNA of the CDR3: TGCGCCAGCAGCCAAGCAGACTCCTATGGCTACACCTTC. Translation gives CASSQADSYGYTF.

This clone has more than one count but fewer than ten. CDR3 in amino acids: CASSQRGARRTGGNGYTF. The CDR3 nucleotides read TGTGCCAGCAGCCAAAGAGGGGCCAGACGGACAGGGGGGAATGGCTACACCTTC. The chain employs TRBV14 and TRBJ1-2; 10 nucleotides match TRBD1. CDR1 SGHDN and CDR2 FVKESK come from the germline V gene. The CDR3 spans 18 residues. J lost 6 bases, V lost 2 bases, and 15 bases had no gene match.

V usage is TRBV6-6 and J usage is TRBJ1-1; D not certain. The CDR3 sequence is 14 residues long. Deletions cut 4 bases from V and 6 bases from J, with 15 bases between. CDR1 is MNHNY, CDR2 SVGAGI, per germline (reference sequence). The DNA of the CDR3 is TGTGCCAGCAGTTTCGGGTCCCCGCCATCTGAAGCTTTCTTT. The encoded protein is CASSFGSPPSEAFF.

This chain joins TRBV6-5 and TRBJ1-2, with 7 bases that match TRBD1. With 6 bases clipped from V and 0 bases from J, the junction kept 7 bases outside the gene matches. The length of the CDR3 is 15 residues. Germline V gene data show CDR1 as MNHEY and CDR2 as SVGAGI. The CDR3 protein is CASRSGTAANYGYTF. The CDR3 DNA reads as TGTGCCAGCAGGTCCGGGACAGCAGCTAACTATGGCTACACCTTC.

Details on this clone: The sample contains more than one DNA sequence encoding this CDR3. The V call is TRBV7-3, the J call TRBJ1-1; 7 positions agree with TRBD1. The CDR3 contains 15 residues. Looked up from germline, CDR1 is SGHTA and CDR2 is FQGTGA. V trimming: 0 bases; J trimming: 1 base; junction bases outside the gene matches: 2. CDR3 in amino acids: CASSLTAGGNTEAFF. CDR3 nucleotides: TGTGCCAGCAGCTTAACGGCAGGGGGGAACACTGAAGCTTTCTTT.

J is TRBJ1-2 and V is TRBV30, with TRBD1 matching 10 bases. Germline CDR1 GTSNPN, CDR2 SVGIG (reference sequence). The J segment lost 1 base and the V segment lost 4 bases, leaving 6 bases of the junction unmatched. The CDR3 has 15 residues. The chain's CDR3 is CAWIGRDRGNYGYTF. The DNA for the CDR3 is TGTGCCTGGATAGGAAGGGACAGGGGTAACTATGGCTACACCTTC.

The gene calls are TRBV27 and TRBJ2-5, with 7 positions matching TRBD1. Trimming removed 6 bases from V and 2 bases from J; junction bases left unmatched: 18. The CDR3 loop spans 18 amino acids. Germline V gene lookup returns CDR1 MNHEY and CDR2 SMNVEV (reference sequence). As DNA, the CDR3 is TGTGCCAGCAGCCCCCTCCTAACCGGGACAGCGACTCAAGAGACCCAGTACTTC. Translated, it gives CASSPLLTGTATQETQYF.

The chain couples TRBV7-9 to TRBJ1-5; D perhaps matches TRBD1 (6 bases). Germline V gene data show CDR1 as SEHNR and CDR2 as FQNEAQ (reference sequence). V was cut by 1 base and J by 10 bases, with 14 bases left in between. This CDR3 spans 14 amino acids. As DNA, the CDR3 is TGTGCCAGCAGCTTAGGAACAGGGAATTTCCCCCAGCATTTT. It encodes CASSLGTGNFPQHF.

This rearrangement joins TRBV2 to TRBJ2-7; 7 bases map to TRBD2. The ends lost 8 bases at V and 0 bases at J; junction bases unmatched: 16. The CDR3 sequence is 17 residues long. Germline CDR1 SNHLY, CDR2 FYNNEI. The CDR3 nucleotides read TGTGCCAGCGGGAGCCTCTTTGGGGGGGGAAGCTCCTACGAGCAGTACGTC. Protein sequence: CASGSLFGGGSSYEQYV.

This chain's CDR3 is CASSWTGPDEQFF. CDR3 DNA: TGTGCCAGCAGCTGGACAGGGCCGGATGAGCAGTTCTTC. The rearrangement joins TRBV11-2 to TRBJ2-1, with 8 bases fitting TRBD1. Trimming at V came to 4 bases and at J to 8 bases, leaving 4 bases not matched to a gene. Looked up from germline, CDR1 is SGHAT and CDR2 is FQNNGV. The CDR3 is 13 residues long. The complete variable domain, with remaining parts taken from reference TRBV11-2 and TRBJ2-1, reads EAGVAQSPRYKIIEKRQSVAFWCNPISGHATLYWYQQILGQGPKLLIQFQNNGVVDDSQLPKDRFSAERLKGVDSTLKIQPAKLEDSAVYLCASSWTGPDEQFFGPGTRLTVL.

Here the CDR3 reads CATSTRLGDIYEQYV. In nucleotides, the CDR3 is TGTGCCACCAGCACCCGACTGGGGGACATCTACGAGCAGTACGTC. V is TRBV15 and J is TRBJ2-7; D is possibly TRBD1 (6 bases). The germline CDR1 and CDR2 sequences are LNHNV and YYDKDF (reference sequence). There are 15 residues in the CDR3. V was cut by 4 bases and J by 3 bases, with 16 bases left in between.

The chain carries TRBV6-5 and TRBJ1-1; D is perhaps TRBD1 (6 bases). The CDR3 is 13 residues long. The ends were cut back, 2 bases at V and 8 bases at J, with 12 bases in the middle. The germline V gene has CDR1 MNHEY and CDR2 SVGAGI. DNA of the CDR3: TGTGCCAGCAGTTACACCTCAGGACAGGAAGCTTTCTTT. This codes for CASSYTSGQEAFF.

Only a few counts were recorded for this clone. V is TRBV5-4 and J is TRBJ1-2; D possibly corresponds to TRBD1 (6 bases). Germline-derived CDR1 and CDR2 are SGHNT and YYREEE (reference sequence). Deletions cut 4 bases from V and 2 bases from J, with 18 bases between. This CDR3 is 16 amino acids long. The DNA for the CDR3 is TGTGCCAGCAGCCCCACGTCAGGGGTAGGGAACTATGGCTACACCTTC. Translating it yields CASSPTSGVGNYGYTF.

The J gene is TRBJ2-5, the V gene TRBV29-1; D remains ambiguous. The CDR3 spans 13 residues. Germline V gene lookup returns CDR1 SQVTM and CDR2 ANQGSEA. V was cut by 3 bases and J by 4 bases, with 12 bases left in between. The chain's CDR3 is CSVDSWVGETQYF. CDR3 DNA sequence: TGCAGCGTTGATAGCTGGGTTGGAGAGACCCAGTACTTC.

This clone is a singleton in its sample. Here the CDR3 DNA reads TGTGCCAGCAGTTACCCTTACAATGAGCAGTTCTTC. This sequence encodes CASSYPYNEQFF. The chain is built from TRBV6-6 and TRBJ2-1; D gene unclear. The CDR3 sequence is 12 residues long. Trimming left V 2 bases short and J 4 bases short, with 3 bases between. Per the germline V gene, CDR1 is MNHNY and CDR2 is SVGAGI (reference sequence).

The table lists this clone with many counts. The V gene is TRBV19, the J gene TRBJ2-1; 8 bases are a match to TRBD2. CDR3 length: 16 amino acids. Germline assignment: CDR1 LNHDA and CDR2 SQIVND (reference sequence). The J segment lost 1 base and the V segment lost 3 bases, leaving 5 bases of the junction unmatched. Here the CDR3 DNA reads TGTGCCAGTAGTATTGGCGGGGGGACTTCCTACAATGAGCAGTTCTTC. Protein: CASSIGGGTSYNEQFF.

The J gene is TRBJ1-1, the V gene TRBV5-5, with a weak D call TRBD1 (6 bases). Trimming stripped 4 bases from V and 1 base from J, with 11 bases between. The germline V gene has CDR1 SGHKS and CDR2 YYEKEE (reference sequence). CDR3 size: 14 residues. The CDR3 region has the DNA TGTGCCAGCAGCCAATTACAGGGGAACACTGAAGCTTTCTTT. This gives the protein CASSQLQGNTEAFF.

The chain has TRBV7-6 and TRBJ1-3; 7 bases line up with TRBD1. CDR3 size: 15 residues. CDR1 is SGHVS, CDR2 FNYEAQ, per germline. Trimming at V came to 5 bases and at J to 2 bases, leaving 6 bases not matched to a gene. The CDR3 is CASSPTGMTGNTIYF. The CDR3 DNA is TGTGCCAGCAGCCCGACAGGGATGACTGGAAACACCATATATTTT.

V usage is TRBV2 and J usage is TRBJ2-7; the match to TRBD1 covers 12 bases. This CDR3 contains 18 residues. The J segment lost 4 bases and the V segment lost 3 bases, leaving 13 bases of the junction unmatched. Germline V gives CDR1 SNHLY, CDR2 FYNNEI. CDR3 DNA sequence: TGTGCCAGCAGTGATACCGGGACAGGGGGCTCCGTTCGATACGAGCAGTACTTC. Translation: CASSDTGTGGSVRYEQYF.

This chain joins TRBV11-1 and TRBJ1-2; D is unclear. Per the germline V gene, CDR1 is SGHAT and CDR2 is FQDESV (reference sequence). Trimming pared 3 bases from V and 7 bases from J, leaving 15 bases between. The CDR3 sequence is 14 residues long. The CDR3 reads CASSFGEDSGGYTF. CDR3 DNA sequence: TGTGCCAGCAGCTTCGGGGAGGACTCAGGTGGCTACACCTTC.

The V gene is TRBV20-1, the J gene TRBJ1-3, with TRBD1 matching 7 bases. The CDR3 is 14 amino acids. The V and J ends lost 3 bases and 1 base, in that order; junction bases with no gene match: 3. The germline V gene encodes CDR1 DFQATT and CDR2 SNEGSKA (reference sequence). This CDR3 reads CSASGRGSGNTIYF. In DNA form, the CDR3 reads TGCAGTGCTAGTGGCAGGGGGTCTGGAAACACCATATATTTT.

The sample holds a few counts of this clone. The V call is TRBV30, the J call TRBJ1-3; D remains unclear. Per germline, CDR1 GTSNPN and CDR2 SVGIG (reference sequence). This CDR3 comprises 15 residues. The V end was cut by 2 bases, the J end by 4 bases, with 15 bases between. CDR3 region: CAWSTFPSVGNTIYF. The CDR3, as DNA: TGTGCCTGGAGTACATTTCCGTCTGTAGGAAACACCATATATTTT.

The chain employs TRBV19 and TRBJ1-3; a possible D gene is TRBD1 (6 bases). V shed 6 bases and J shed 0 bases, with 12 bases lying between them. There are 15 residues in the CDR3. CDR1 and CDR2 from the germline V gene are LNHDA and SQIVND (reference sequence). The CDR3 sequence is CASSPIQGSGNTIYF. CDR3 coding DNA: TGTGCCAGTAGCCCAATACAGGGCTCTGGAAACACCATATATTTT.

The chain couples TRBV2 to TRBJ1-2; no clear D gene. CDR1 is SNHLY, CDR2 FYNNEI, per germline. Deletions cut 6 bases from V and 4 bases from J, with 15 bases between. This CDR3 has 14 residues. The CDR3 loop reads CASRLGDTLYGYTF. The CDR3 bases are TGTGCCAGCAGGCTGGGAGACACTCTCTATGGCTACACCTTC.

The CDR3 protein is CASSDSGQGLYGYTF. The CDR3 region has the DNA TGTGCCAGCAGTGACTCCGGTCAGGGCCTCTATGGCTACACCTTC. The chain links TRBV6-4 to TRBJ1-2, with D tentatively TRBD1 (5 bases). The ends were cut back, 0 bases at V and 4 bases at J, with 12 bases in the middle. The length of the CDR3 is 15 residues. The germline gives CDR1 MRHNA, CDR2 SNTAGT.

This chain connects TRBV10-3 to TRBJ1-6, with no clear D. CDR3 length equals 15 residues. Germline assignment: CDR1 ENHRY and CDR2 SYGVKD. Trimming removed 5 bases from V and 5 bases from J, with 13 bases in between. DNA of the CDR3: TGTGCCATCAGTCCAGGTCAGCCTAATAATTCACCCCTCCACTTT. This translates into CAISPGQPNNSPLHF.